This T cell receptor beta chain was identified during a study of a mutant IDH1 vaccine in newly diagnosed glioma. Study in general: The first vaccination came 4-6 weeks after radiotherapy alone, or with temozolomide cycles. Treated patients showed a male proportion of approximately 62%, a female proportion of roughly 40%, and a mean age of approximately 40 years. Prior therapy was radiotherapy, temozolomide, or both; most received both.

As for time point: week 11, during vaccination. Vaccination comprised doses that each held 300 ug of mutant IDH1 20-mer peptide, plus topical imiquimod. This CDR3 region has 11 residues. The ends were cut back, 6 bases at V and 12 bases at J, with 17 bases in the middle. The germline V gene has CDR1 SQVTM and CDR2 ANQGSEA. Of note for this clone: The antigen is undetermined.

The repertoire was sequenced with immunoSEQ multiplex PCR; TCRdb's copy has only in-frame clones and lacks some. The sample records roughly 61,000 clones, about four fifths being singletons. J is TRBJ1-1 and V is TRBV29-1; TRBD1 is a possible D gene (5 bases). This receptor was obtained from a man in his fifties with glioma. The source material was PBMCs, sampled from a glioma patient whose treatment included an IDH1 peptide vaccine. The CDR3 loop reads CSVETGGISFF. In DNA, the CDR3 is TGCAGCGTCGAAACCGGGGGGATATCTTTCTTT.